This T cell receptor beta chain was retrieved from a study of CXCR3-negative and CXCR3-positive naive CD8 T cells. The study's findings and limits: CXCR3-positive naive cells carried more hydrophobic TRB CDR3s than CXCR3-negative ones.

The germline CDR1 and CDR2 sequences are SQVTM and ANQGSEA. The CDR3 runs to 11 residues. In terms of frequency, this clonotype is medium-sized. What it binds is not known. The TRB libraries of cDNA were built by UMI-labeled 5' RACE. TCRdb reanalyzed the 5' RACE reads and collapses them to one entry per CDR3 protein, without DNA. The sample features approximately 8,400 distinct CDR3 sequences, with roughly 2% in its top ten. The source of this sequence is a human donor in good health. Some clones in this sample may be carry-over from other donors' samples. Sequenced material: naive CXCR3+ CD8+ T cells from blood. Described subset: CD45RO-CCR7+CD27+CD95- naive CD8+ T cells expressing CXCR3 (TNR3+). This chain connects TRBV29-1 to TRBJ2-1. The CDR3 sequence: CSVEVVDEQFF.